The 13 T cell receptor beta chains below all came from one sample that was sequenced in a study of long-term antiretroviral therapy in people with HIV. This was the immunoSEQ v3.0 assay at survey level. The repertoire was sequenced with immunoSEQ multiplex PCR; TCRdb's copy has only in-frame clones and lacks some. This sample yields about 28,000 clones, of which over 80% are seen a single time; under 8% belongs to the top ten. Sample: unsorted PBMCs, taken 0.4 years after starting antiretroviral therapy. These receptors were collected from a man younger than 30 with HIV.

V gene TRBV18 combines with J gene TRBJ2-7; D may be TRBD1 (6 bases). The CDR3 extends over 13 amino acids. CDR1 is KGHSH, CDR2 LQKENI, per germline. V dropped 2 bases and J dropped 4 bases, with 9 bases sitting between them. This CDR3 is CASSPRTEYEQYF. CDR3 nucleotide sequence: TGTGCCAGCTCACCAAGGACAGAGTACGAGCAGTACTTC. Full variable domain (outside the CDR3, taken from reference TRBV18 and TRBJ2-7): NAGVMQNPRHLVRRRGQEARLRCSPMKGHSHVYWYRQLPEEGLKFMVYLQKENIIDESGMPKERFSAEFPKEGPSILRIQQVVRGDSAAYFCASSPRTEYEQYFGPGTRLTVT.

This clone was seen once. The rearrangement joins TRBV6-1 to TRBJ1-4, with 7 bases lining up with TRBD1. The germline CDR1 and CDR2 sequences are MNHNS and SASEGT. Trimming removed 6 bases from V and 9 bases from J; junction bases left unmatched: 10. This CDR3 contains 14 residues. The CDR3 here is CASSSGGLVQKLFF. CDR3 coding DNA: TGTGCCAGCAGCTCAGGGGGATTGGTCCAAAAACTGTTTTTT.

CDR3: CASSLGAPYEKLFF. In nucleotides, the CDR3 is TGTGCCAGCAGCCTCGGGGCTCCGTATGAAAAACTGTTTTTT. The chain uses TRBV5-6 and TRBJ1-4, with D tentatively TRBD1 (5 bases). Germline V gene data show CDR1 as SGHDT and CDR2 as YYEEEE. Trimming pared 4 bases from V and 6 bases from J, leaving 13 bases between. There are 14 residues in the CDR3.

The rearrangement uses TRBV18 and TRBJ2-3; TRBD1 agrees at 9 bases. The CDR3 length is 15 residues. Germline values: CDR1 KGHSH, CDR2 LQKENI. V was clipped by 3 bases and J by 6 bases; unmatched bases: 7. The CDR3 sequence is CASSPATGGKDTQYF. CDR3 sequence (DNA): TGTGCCAGCTCACCTGCGACAGGGGGGAAGGATACGCAGTATTTT.

This chain links TRBV19 with TRBJ1-2; D is unclear. This CDR3 spans 13 amino acids. V dropped 5 bases and J dropped 1 base, with 8 bases sitting between them. In germline, CDR1 is LNHDA, CDR2 SQIVND (reference sequence). CDR3 nucleotide sequence: TGTGCCAGTAGTTTTGAGAATAACTATGGCTACACCTTC. Amino acids: CASSFENNYGYTF.

V gene TRBV19 combines with J gene TRBJ2-1, with 7 bases identical to TRBD1. CDR1 and CDR2 from the germline V gene are LNHDA and SQIVND (reference sequence). J lost 0 bases, V lost 7 bases, and 9 bases had no gene match. The CDR3 totals 16 residues. CDR3 DNA sequence: TGTGCCAGTACCTTCTCACAGGGGAGCTCCTACAATGAGCAGTTCTTC. This codes for CASTFSQGSSYNEQFF.

The sample holds a few counts of this clone. The genes are TRBV11-2 and TRBJ2-7, with 7 bases identical to TRBD1. The CDR3 consists of 12 residues. Trimming took 5 bases from V and 6 from J; bases not matched to a gene: 4. Per the germline V gene, CDR1 is SGHAT and CDR2 is FQNNGV. The CDR3 here is CASSLTGVEQYF. CDR3 coding DNA: TGTGCCAGCAGCCTAACAGGGGTCGAGCAGTACTTC.

The chain links TRBV9 to TRBJ2-5; D gene ambiguous. This CDR3 is 12 amino acids long. V was shortened by 2 bases and J by 0 bases, with 2 bases between the two germline ends. CDR1 is SGDLS, CDR2 YYNGEE, per germline. In DNA, the CDR3 is TGTGCCAGCAGCGTTGACCAAGAGACCCAGTACTTC. Protein product: CASSVDQETQYF.

This clone was seen a single time. The gene calls are TRBV6-5 and TRBJ2-7; no reliable D call. The V gene's germline CDR1 is MNHEY and CDR2 SVGAGI. The CDR3 covers 12 residues. V was trimmed by 9 bases and J by 1 base, leaving 10 bases between them. Here the CDR3 reads CASFTSSYEQYF. For the CDR3, the DNA is TGTGCCAGTTTTACATCTTCCTACGAGCAGTACTTC.

This clone appeared a single time. V is TRBV18 and J is TRBJ1-1; D not resolved. CDR1 KGHSH and CDR2 LQKENI come from the germline V gene. The CDR3 loop spans 14 amino acids. The V end lost 5 bases, the J end lost 0 bases, and 10 bases lay between the germline ends. CDR3 loop: CASSSQLLNTEAFF. In nucleotides, the CDR3 is TGTGCCAGCTCATCGCAGTTGCTGAACACTGAAGCTTTCTTT.

The J gene is TRBJ2-1, the V gene TRBV6-1, with 8 positions matching TRBD2. Germline lookup yields CDR1 MNHNS and CDR2 SASEGT. This CDR3 region has 15 residues. Trimming cost V 3 bases and J 4 bases; bases outside gene matches: 5. The CDR3 nucleotides are TGTGCCAGCAGTGATTGGCGCGGGGGGTACAATGAGCAGTTCTTC. Protein product: CASSDWRGGYNEQFF.

The chain is built from TRBV5-1 and TRBJ1-6; TRBD1 aligns across 7 bases. Per the germline V gene, CDR1 is SGHRS and CDR2 is YFSETQ. The CDR3 runs 17 residues. The V and J ends lost 3 bases and 0 bases, in that order; junction bases with no gene match: 6. The CDR3 spells CASSSGQESSYNSPLHF. The CDR3 DNA reads TGCGCCAGCAGCTCAGGACAGGAGAGCTCCTATAATTCACCCCTCCACTTT.

V and J are TRBV11-2 and TRBJ1-2; D possibly corresponds to TRBD1 (6 bases). The CDR3 totals 15 residues. V was cut by 3 bases and J by 3 bases, with 14 bases left in between. Germline CDR1 reads SGHAT; CDR2 reads FQNNGV. CDR3 coding DNA: TGTGCCAGCAGCTTGGGGACAAGGATGGACTATGGCTACACCTTC. Its translation is CASSLGTRMDYGYTF.